The next 19 T cell receptor beta chains were all read from a single sample in a study of T cell repertoires in cytomegalovirus infection. One entry per CDR3 protein, called by TCRdb with MiXCR from the reads. The sample holds some 920,000 distinct CDR3 sequences, roughly a third seen once. These receptors have no known antigen. The sample was cultured CD8+ T cells from PBMCs, taken from culture after CMV antigen stimulation. These receptors all come from a human donor in good health (CMV status not recorded). Some clones in this sample may be carry-over from other donors' samples.

This clonotype turned up a few times. The chain carries TRBV10-2 and TRBJ2-2; D possibly matches TRBD1 or TRBD2 (5 bases each). V lost 6 bases to trimming and J lost 0 bases, with 14 bases between them. The CDR3 consists of 16 residues. Germline V gives CDR1 WSHSY, CDR2 SAAADI. For the CDR3, the DNA is TGCGCCAGCAGCGAGACCGGGACCGCGAACACCGGGGAGCTGTTTTTT. The encoded protein is CASSETGTANTGELFF.

This sequence joins TRBV10-3 and TRBJ1-2, with D unresolved. Germline lookup yields CDR1 ENHRY and CDR2 SYGVKD. V lost 11 bases and J 5 bases, leaving 12 bases between the germline ends. The CDR3 contains 11 residues. DNA of the CDR3: TGTGCCGTAAAGGGTCCTTATGGCTACACCTTC. It encodes CAVKGPYGYTF.

The sample holds one count of this clonotype. The gene calls are TRBV7-9 and TRBJ2-7; 9 nucleotides line up with TRBD1. Per the germline V gene, CDR1 is SEHNR and CDR2 is FQNEAQ (reference sequence). The CDR3 has 14 amino acids. Germline trimming cut 5 bases from V and 5 bases from J; bases unmatched to any gene: 7. The DNA for the CDR3 is TGTGCCAGCAGCCGCCGGGACAGGGTCCACGAGCAGTACTTC. Amino acids: CASSRRDRVHEQYF. Full variable domain (missing parts from reference TRBV7-9 and TRBJ2-7): DTGVSQNPRHKITKRGQNVTFRCDPISEHNRLYWYRQTLGQGPEFLTYFQNEAQLEKSRLLSDRFSAERPKGSFSTLEIQRTEQGDSAMYLCASSRRDRVHEQYFGPGTRLTVT.

The V call is TRBV27, the J call TRBJ2-1, with 9 bases aligning to TRBD2. In germline, CDR1 is MNHEY, CDR2 SMNVEV (reference sequence). The CDR3 runs to 16 residues. V lost 8 bases and J lost 2; bases outside the gene matches: 10. In DNA, the CDR3 is TGTGCCAGCTTTTGGGACGTAGCGGGGGCCTACAATGAGCAGTTCTTC. This gives the protein CASFWDVAGAYNEQFF.

This clonotype was seen a few times. The rearrangement joins TRBV9 to TRBJ2-5; the match to TRBD2 covers 14 bases. After removal of 3 bases from V and 5 bases from J, the junction contained 3 bases not matched to a gene. The CDR3 extends over 15 amino acids. CDR1 is SGDLS, CDR2 YYNGEE, per germline. The CDR3 reads CASSAGTSGGETQYF. The CDR3 DNA reads as TGTGCCAGCAGCGCCGGGACTAGCGGGGGTGAGACCCAGTACTTC.

The chain is built from TRBV6-2 or TRBV6-3 and TRBJ2-3; 10 nucleotides align to TRBD1. Germline trimming cut 3 bases from V and 4 bases from J; bases unmatched to any gene: 1. The CDR3 sequence is 14 residues long. Germline V lookup: CDR1 MNHEY, CDR2 SVGEGT. CDR3 region: CASSYGTGADTQYF. The CDR3 nucleotides are TGTGCCAGCAGTTATGGGACAGGGGCAGATACGCAGTATTTT.

The sample holds a few counts of this clonotype. The chain employs TRBV19 and TRBJ2-3; 7 bases fit TRBD1. This CDR3 region has 15 residues. Per the germline V gene, CDR1 is LNHDA and CDR2 is SQIVND (reference sequence). V lost 5 bases, J lost 2 bases, and 7 bases stayed unmatched. The CDR3 protein is CASSVRDSYTDTQYF. Here the CDR3 DNA reads TGTGCCAGTAGTGTCCGGGACAGCTACACAGATACGCAGTATTTT. Using reference TRBV19 and TRBJ2-3 for the parts outside the CDR3, the full variable domain is DGGITQSPKYLFRKEGQNVTLSCEQNLNHDAMYWYRQDPGQGLRLIYYSQIVNDFQKGDIAEGYSVSREKKESFPLTVTSAQKNPTAFYLCASSVRDSYTDTQYFGPGTRLTVL.

The CDR3 DNA reads TGTGCCACCTGGTCCAGCTCTGGGGCCAACGTCCTGACTTTC. Translation gives CATWSSSGANVLTF. V usage is TRBV15 and J usage is TRBJ2-6, with unresolved D. This CDR3 comprises 14 residues. Germline lookup yields CDR1 LNHNV and CDR2 YYDKDF (reference sequence). V was trimmed by 8 bases and J by 0 bases, leaving 8 bases between them.

This clonotype came up a few times. V is TRBV12-5 and J is TRBJ1-1; D remains unclear. V lost 0 bases and J 0 bases, leaving 11 bases between the germline ends. The germline CDR1 and CDR2 sequences are LGHNT and FRNRAP. The CDR3 is made up of 16 amino acids. As DNA, the CDR3 is TGTGCTAGTGGTTTGGTACGGGTCTTCATGAACACTGAAGCTTTCTTT. It translates to CASGLVRVFMNTEAFF.

The chain is built from TRBV19 and TRBJ1-1, with D possibly being TRBD1 (5 bases). The V end lost 2 bases, the J end lost 2 bases, and 9 bases lay between the germline ends. This CDR3 comprises 14 residues. Germline V gene data show CDR1 as LNHDA and CDR2 as SQIVND (reference sequence). The CDR3 loop is CASSISQGNTEAFF. The CDR3 DNA follows: TGTGCCAGTAGTATATCCCAGGGAAACACTGAAGCTTTCTTT.

There are a few counts of this clonotype. CDR3 bases: TGTGCCAGCAGTATGAGAAACAATGAGCAGTTCTTC. It codes for CASSMRNNEQFF. The chain is built from TRBV12-3 or TRBV12-4 and TRBJ2-1; D remains ambiguous. V gave up 5 bases and J gave up 5 bases, with 7 bases separating them. The CDR3 spans 12 residues.

This clonotype was counted a few times. This chain links TRBV28 with TRBJ2-4, with TRBD2 matching 8 bases. The trim removed 3 bases at V and 0 bases at J, leaving 7 bases unmatched. Germline V gene data show CDR1 as MDHEN and CDR2 as SYDVKM. The CDR3 is made up of 17 amino acids. As DNA, the CDR3 is TGTGCCAGCAGTTTGGCGGGGGGCGTTCTAGCCAAAAACATTCAGTACTTC. Its translation: CASSLAGGVLAKNIQYF.

This clonotype was seen a few times. This chain joins TRBV6-1 and TRBJ1-5; D not certain. CDR1 and CDR2 from the germline V gene are MNHNS and SASEGT. This CDR3 contains 14 residues. Trimming cost V 1 base and J 4 bases, with 8 bases left between them. The CDR3 nucleotides read TGTGCCAGCAGTGAAGGGCACCTGAATCAGCCCCAGCATTTT. It yields the protein CASSEGHLNQPQHF.

The chain links TRBV7-9 to TRBJ2-2; the D is unclear. The CDR3 spans 15 residues. From germline, CDR1 is SEHNR and CDR2 FQNEAQ (reference sequence). Trimming stripped 3 bases from V and 0 bases from J, with 8 bases between. The CDR3 DNA reads as TGTGCCAGCAGCTTTGACCAGGCGAACACCGGGGAGCTGTTTTTT. This encodes CASSFDQANTGELFF.

The rearrangement joins TRBV7-4 to TRBJ2-5, with D unclear. CDR1 is SGHVT and CDR2 is SQSDAQ in the germline V gene. The CDR3 contains 16 residues. V gave up 5 bases and J gave up 8 bases, with 24 bases separating them. As DNA, the CDR3 is TGTGCCAGCAGCCCCAGAACTCTATCGGCTAAAGGTACCCAGTACTTC. Translated, it gives CASSPRTLSAKGTQYF.

This clonotype was seen a handful of times. This chain joins TRBV7-6 and TRBJ2-3; D might be TRBD2 (7 bases). The CDR3 contains 15 residues. Germline V gene lookup returns CDR1 SGHVS and CDR2 FNYEAQ. Trimming pared 4 bases from V and 4 bases from J, leaving 15 bases between. The CDR3 loop is CASSSPGGAPDTQYF. The DNA for the CDR3 is TGTGCCAGCAGCTCCCCGGGGGGCGCACCAGATACGCAGTATTTT.

In this sample, this clonotype turned up a few times. The rearrangement joins TRBV12-3 or TRBV12-4 to TRBJ2-2; no reliable D call. V was clipped by 2 bases and J by 3 bases, with 7 bases between them. CDR3 length: 14 amino acids. CDR3 in DNA: TGTGCCAGCAGTTTATTGTTATACACCGGGGAGCTGTTTTTT. It codes for CASSLLLYTGELFF.

The V gene is TRBV28, the J gene TRBJ2-7; tentatively, D is TRBD1 (6 bases). Germline CDR1 reads MDHEN; CDR2 reads SYDVKM. The CDR3 length is 14 residues. V lost 3 bases and J lost 7, with 16 bases in between. The CDR3 sequence is CASSFTHQGWEQYV. The CDR3 DNA reads as TGTGCCAGCAGTTTCACACACCAGGGGTGGGAGCAGTACGTC.

This clonotype has a handful of counts. The chain employs TRBV6-2 or TRBV6-3 and TRBJ2-7; tentative D call: TRBD1 (5 bases). The CDR3 has 13 amino acids. With 2 bases removed from V and 2 bases from J, the gap between germline ends came to 7 bases. Germline CDR1 reads MNHEY; CDR2 reads SVGEGT. The CDR3 DNA is TGTGCCAGCAGTTACGACAGCCCCTACGAGCAGTACGTC. Amino acids: CASSYDSPYEQYV.